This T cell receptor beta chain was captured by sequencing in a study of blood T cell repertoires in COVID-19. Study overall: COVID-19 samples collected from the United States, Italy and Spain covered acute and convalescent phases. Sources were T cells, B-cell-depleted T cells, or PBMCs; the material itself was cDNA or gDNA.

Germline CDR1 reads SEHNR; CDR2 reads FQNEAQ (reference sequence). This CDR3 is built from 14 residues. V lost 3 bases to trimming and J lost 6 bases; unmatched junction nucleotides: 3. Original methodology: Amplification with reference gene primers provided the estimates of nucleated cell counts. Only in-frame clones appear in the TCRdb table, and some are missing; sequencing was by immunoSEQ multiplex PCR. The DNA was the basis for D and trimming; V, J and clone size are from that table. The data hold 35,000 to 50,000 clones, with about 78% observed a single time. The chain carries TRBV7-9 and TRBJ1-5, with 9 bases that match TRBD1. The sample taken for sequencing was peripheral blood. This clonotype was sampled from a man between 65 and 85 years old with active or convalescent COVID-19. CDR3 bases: TGTGCCAGCAGCTTGGGACAGGGCGGTCAGCCCCAGCATTTT. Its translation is CASSLGQGGQPQHF. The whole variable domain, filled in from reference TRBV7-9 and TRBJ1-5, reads DTGVSQNPRHKITKRGQNVTFRCDPISEHNRLYWYRQTLGQGPEFLTYFQNEAQLEKSRLLSDRFSAERPKGSFSTLEIQRTEQGDSAMYLCASSLGQGGQPQHFGDGTRLSIL.